Below are 31 T cell receptor beta chains sequenced from a single sample in a study of T-cell reconstitution after alpha-beta-depleted transplantation in children. It was with unique molecular identifiers that the TCRbeta library was prepared. Using its own MiXCR run on the PCR reads, TCRdb lists one record per CDR3 protein. The sample has about 600,000 distinct CDR3 sequences; about 23% are singletons. Sample: PBMCs, mostly from graft donor cells, taken 360 days after TCRalphabeta/CD19-depleted stem cell transplant. These receptors all stem from a boy under three years old who had a stem cell transplant for acute myeloid leukemia, so the T cells may come from the graft donor.

The table lists this clonotype with many counts. The chain couples TRBV20-1 to TRBJ1-1; TRBD1 matches 10 bases. The V gene's germline CDR1 is DFQATT and CDR2 SNEGSKA (reference sequence). V shed 4 bases and J 11 bases; nucleotides not matched to a gene: 19. The CDR3 spans 16 residues. The CDR3 loop is CSATRPVGTGEGAAFF. In DNA, the CDR3 is TGCAGTGCTACCCGACCGGTCGGGACAGGGGAGGGGGCGGCTTTCTTT.

This clonotype was counted at least ten times. The rearrangement joins TRBV5-1 to TRBJ2-2, with 10 bases fitting TRBD2. The CDR3 has 16 amino acids. CDR1 and CDR2 (germline): SGHRS, YFSETQ. V shed 0 bases and J 6 bases; nucleotides not matched to a gene: 5. The CDR3 reads CASSLATSGVSGELFF. The CDR3, as DNA: TGCGCCAGCAGCTTGGCCACTAGCGGGGTCTCCGGGGAGCTGTTTTTT.

At least ten counts were recorded for this clonotype. The chain has TRBV7-2 and TRBJ1-5, with D tentatively TRBD1 (6 bases). Between the trimmed V and J ends, which lost 2 bases and 8 bases, there was a span of 10 bases. Germline V gene data show CDR1 as SGHTA and CDR2 as FQGNSA. The CDR3 is made up of 13 amino acids. DNA of the CDR3: TGTGCCAGCAGCTTAAGGGGGGGCAAGCCCCAGCATTTT. The encoded protein is CASSLRGGKPQHF.

In its sample, this clonotype was seen a few times. The chain has TRBV12-3 or TRBV12-4 and TRBJ1-6; D is undetermined. V dropped 5 bases and J dropped 5 bases, with 16 bases sitting between them. The CDR3 is 16 residues long. CDR3 in amino acids: CASSPRGPGHNSPLHF. CDR3 nucleotides: TGTGCCAGCAGTCCCCGAGGGCCTGGGCATAATTCACCCCTCCACTTT.

The J gene is TRBJ2-2, the V gene TRBV7-6, with TRBD2 as a possible D gene (6 bases). V dropped 5 bases and J dropped 2 bases, with 12 bases sitting between them. Germline V gene sequence: CDR1 SGHVS, CDR2 FNYEAQ. The CDR3 contains 15 residues. The DNA for the CDR3 is TGTGCCAGCAGCCCCGGGACTCCTAACACCGGGGAGCTGTTTTTT. As protein: CASSPGTPNTGELFF. The entire variable domain, with the rest obtained from reference TRBV7-6 and TRBJ2-2, is as follows: GAGVSQSPRYKVTKRGQDVALRCDPISGHVSLYWYRQALGQGPEFLTYFNYEAQQDKSGLPNDRFSAERPEGSISTLTIQRTEQRDSAMYRCASSPGTPNTGELFFGEGSRLTVL.

V is TRBV20-1 and J is TRBJ2-7; 9 nucleotides align to TRBD2. V shed 7 bases, J shed 4 bases, and the junction held 5 bases outside the gene matches. CDR3 length: 12 residues. CDR1 DFQATT and CDR2 SNEGSKA come from the germline V gene (reference sequence). Here the CDR3 reads CSVLRGGYEQYV. The CDR3 DNA follows: TGCAGTGTTTTGCGGGGGGGGTACGAGCAGTACGTC.

The V gene is TRBV20-1, the J gene TRBJ1-1, with 7 bases that match TRBD1. V lost 6 bases and J lost 11; bases outside the gene matches: 15. The CDR3 contains 13 residues. The germline CDR1 and CDR2 sequences are DFQATT and SNEGSKA (reference sequence). In DNA form, the CDR3 reads TGCAGTGCCCCGGGGCGCCGACAGGGTTGGGCTTTCTTT. Translated, it gives CSAPGRRQGWAFF.

The sample holds many counts of this clonotype. The gene calls are TRBV20-1 and TRBJ2-3; D may be TRBD2 (6 bases). The CDR3 loop spans 16 amino acids. V lost 5 bases to trimming and J lost 0 bases, with 18 bases between them. Looked up from germline, CDR1 is DFQATT and CDR2 is SNEGSKA (reference sequence). CDR3 sequence reads: CSADPTRRASTDTQYF. As DNA, the CDR3 is TGCAGTGCTGATCCCACTAGGAGGGCTAGCACAGATACGCAGTATTTT.

The chain combines TRBV12-3 or TRBV12-4 with TRBJ2-2; 12 nucleotides align to TRBD2. The CDR3 is made up of 19 amino acids. V shed 6 bases, J shed 0 bases, and the junction held 11 bases outside the gene matches. The CDR3 reads CASSAGTSGPSANTGELFF. The DNA for the CDR3 is TGTGCCAGCAGCGCCGGGACTAGCGGGCCGTCAGCGAACACCGGGGAGCTGTTTTTT.

The genes are TRBV29-1 and TRBJ2-2; D possibly corresponds to TRBD2 (7 bases). The CDR3 loop spans 18 amino acids. From germline, CDR1 is SQVTM and CDR2 ANQGSEA. Trimming removed 6 bases at V and 1 base at J, with 24 bases between. The DNA for the CDR3 is TGCAGCGTCCGACCCCTGAAGGCGGGGGCCGGGAACACCGGGGAGCTGTTTTTT. Amino acids: CSVRPLKAGAGNTGELFF.

The chain links TRBV12-3 or TRBV12-4 to TRBJ1-6; the match to TRBD1 covers 9 bases. This CDR3 region has 15 residues. V trimming: 6 bases; J trimming: 8 bases; junction bases outside the gene matches: 8. CDR3 nucleotide sequence: TGTGCCAGCAGGAAACAACAGGGGGCGCATTCACCCCTCCACTTT. Its protein product is CASRKQQGAHSPLHF.

The rearrangement joins TRBV18 to TRBJ2-7; 11 bases are a match to TRBD2. Germline trimming cut 5 bases from V and 5 bases from J; bases unmatched to any gene: 8. From germline, CDR1 is KGHSH and CDR2 LQKENI. The CDR3 loop spans 15 amino acids. In DNA form, the CDR3 reads TGTGCCAGCTCAACTGGACTAGCGGGCGGTCACGAGCAGTACTTC. Translation: CASSTGLAGGHEQYF.

This clonotype turned up a few times. The chain employs TRBV12-3 or TRBV12-4 and TRBJ1-6; D perhaps matches TRBD1 (6 bases). The CDR3 runs to 13 residues. The V end was cut by 6 bases, the J end by 8 bases, with 11 bases between. As DNA, the CDR3 is TGTGCCAGCAGCCAGGCAGGGGATTCACCCCTCCACTTT. It is translated as CASSQAGDSPLHF.

The V and J genes are TRBV12-5 and TRBJ2-1; no firm D call. Looked up from germline, CDR1 is LGHNT and CDR2 is FRNRAP. V dropped 3 bases and J dropped 8 bases, with 8 bases sitting between them. The CDR3 spans 12 residues. The CDR3 nucleotides read TGTGCTAGTGGTTTTGGCAAGGATGAGCAGTTCTTC. Its translation: CASGFGKDEQFF.

There are many counts of this clonotype. The chain links TRBV27 to TRBJ1-2, with 9 bases matching TRBD1. With 3 bases clipped from V and 6 bases from J, the junction kept 2 bases outside the gene matches. The germline gives CDR1 MNHEY, CDR2 SMNVEV (reference sequence). This CDR3 region has 13 residues. CDR3 nucleotides: TGTGCCAGCAGTTTCCGGACAGGGGATGGCTACACCTTC. It codes for CASSFRTGDGYTF.

A few counts support this clonotype. V usage is TRBV20-1 and J usage is TRBJ2-2, with a weak D call TRBD2 (5 bases). CDR1 is DFQATT and CDR2 is SNEGSKA in the germline V gene (reference sequence). Trimming cost V 3 bases and J 3 bases, with 11 bases left between them. This CDR3 has 14 residues. The CDR3 reads CSARPLRDTGELFF. CDR3 DNA sequence: TGCAGTGCTAGGCCCTTGCGGGACACCGGGGAGCTGTTTTTT.

This clonotype has at least ten counts. This chain links TRBV27 with TRBJ2-5; tentative D call: TRBD2 (6 bases). Looked up from germline, CDR1 is MNHEY and CDR2 is SMNVEV (reference sequence). Deletions cut 8 bases from V and 1 base from J, with 8 bases between. The CDR3 extends over 12 amino acids. The CDR3 here is CASGGSQETQYF. Written as DNA, the CDR3 is TGTGCCAGCGGGGGGAGCCAAGAGACCCAGTACTTC.

This clonotype appeared many times. The chain recombines TRBV5-1 with TRBJ1-2; D possibly corresponds to TRBD1 (6 bases). Germline CDR1 SGHRS, CDR2 YFSETQ. The CDR3 sequence is 16 residues long. Trimming left V 4 bases short and J 2 bases short, with 18 bases between. CDR3: CASSLEGLQGNYGYTF. DNA of the CDR3: TGCGCCAGCAGCCTGGAGGGCCTACAGGGAAACTATGGCTACACCTTC.

This clonotype has more than one count but fewer than ten. The chain recombines TRBV20-1 with TRBJ2-7, with TRBD2 identical over 10 bases. This CDR3 spans 14 amino acids. Trimming cost V 0 bases and J 7 bases; bases outside gene matches: 6. Germline CDR1 DFQATT, CDR2 SNEGSKA (reference sequence). This chain's CDR3 is CSARDTSGAEEQYF. DNA for the CDR3: TGCAGTGCTAGAGATACTAGCGGGGCCGAAGAGCAGTACTTC.

The V call is TRBV19, the J call TRBJ2-1; D is undetermined. Per germline, CDR1 LNHDA and CDR2 SQIVND (reference sequence). This CDR3 contains 14 residues. V was cut by 5 bases and J by 7 bases, with 15 bases left in between. CDR3: CASSALLGPNEQFF. Written as DNA, the CDR3 is TGTGCCAGTAGTGCGCTCCTAGGCCCTAATGAGCAGTTCTTC.

In this sample, this clonotype turned up many times. The chain links TRBV12-3 or TRBV12-4 to TRBJ2-7; 13 bases line up with TRBD2. Trimming took 6 bases from V and 7 from J; bases not matched to a gene: 6. The CDR3 extends over 14 amino acids. This CDR3 reads CASSPGLAGREQYV. The CDR3 coding sequence is TGTGCCAGCAGCCCGGGACTAGCGGGGAGAGAGCAGTACGTC.

The genes are TRBV4-2 and TRBJ2-6; possibly TRBD1 or TRBD2 for D (6 bases each). The CDR3 contains 15 residues. Germline lookup yields CDR1 LGHNA and CDR2 YNFKEQ. Trimming stripped 3 bases from V and 2 bases from J, with 8 bases between. The CDR3 DNA reads as TGTGCCAGCAGCCAGGGGGGCCCTGGGGCCAACGTCCTGACTTTC. Its translation: CASSQGGPGANVLTF.

The genes are TRBV20-1 and TRBJ2-7; D possibly corresponds to TRBD2 (7 bases). Looked up from germline, CDR1 is DFQATT and CDR2 is SNEGSKA (reference sequence). Trimming removed 0 bases at V and 4 bases at J, with 16 bases between. This CDR3 has 15 residues. The CDR3 reads CSARDPGGRRYEQYF. The CDR3 DNA reads as TGCAGTGCTAGAGACCCCGGGGGGCGGAGGTACGAGCAGTACTTC.

About this clonotype: This may be a read error, as it is one base from a much larger clone. The chain joins TRBV18 to TRBJ2-7; 7 bases are a match to TRBD1. Germline values: CDR1 KGHSH, CDR2 LQKENI. J gave up 5 bases and V 6 bases, and 10 bases lay outside the gene matches. This CDR3 has 14 residues. CDR3 sequence: CASSPGTAAHEQYF. The CDR3 DNA reads TGTGCCAGCTCCCCCGGGACAGCAGCCCACGAGCAGTACTTC.

This CDR3 is CASSSQGGTGELFF. The CDR3 DNA reads as TGTGCCAGCAGTTCACAGGGTGGTACCGGGGAGCTGTTTTTT. The rearrangement links TRBV6-5 to TRBJ2-2; D perhaps matches TRBD1 (6 bases). Germline V CDR1 and CDR2: MNHEY, SVGAGI. The V end lost 4 bases, the J end lost 5 bases, and 11 bases lay between the germline ends. The length of the CDR3 is 14 residues.

This clonotype was picked up many times. The chain couples TRBV28 to TRBJ2-6; no clear D. CDR1 is MDHEN, CDR2 SYDVKM, per germline. Trimming cost V 5 bases and J 0 bases, with 8 bases left between them. There are 15 residues in the CDR3. The CDR3 sequence is CASSPGASGANVLTF. CDR3 DNA: TGTGCCAGCAGTCCTGGCGCCTCTGGGGCCAACGTCCTGACTTTC.

In this sample, this clonotype turned up many times. This chain joins TRBV20-1 and TRBJ2-7; TRBD2 matches at 7 bases. After removal of 5 bases from V and 5 bases from J, the junction contained 9 bases not matched to a gene. The CDR3 has 13 residues. The germline gives CDR1 DFQATT, CDR2 SNEGSKA (reference sequence). The CDR3 loop is CSAGGGISDEQYV. The CDR3 DNA sequence: TGCAGTGCTGGGGGGGGGATATCGGACGAGCAGTACGTC.

In its sample, this clonotype was seen a few times. The gene calls are TRBV7-9 and TRBJ2-7, with D tentatively TRBD2 (5 bases). This CDR3 is 13 amino acids long. In germline, CDR1 is SEHNR, CDR2 FQNEAQ (reference sequence). Trimming left V 5 bases short and J 2 bases short, with 10 bases between. CDR3 DNA: TGTGCCAGCAGCCCCGGGAACCCCTACGAGCAGTACTTC. This gives the protein CASSPGNPYEQYF.

The genes are TRBV3-1 and TRBJ2-1; no reliable D call. Germline V gene data show CDR1 as LGHDT and CDR2 as YNNKEL (reference sequence). The CDR3 is made up of 18 amino acids. V lost 11 bases and J lost 2, with 28 bases in between. The CDR3 DNA reads TGTGCCTTCTGTTTAATTGAGTCACCAACGTATCCCTACAATGAGCAGTTCTTC. The encoded protein is CAFCLIESPTYPYNEQFF.

Many counts were recorded for this clonotype. The genes are TRBV5-1 and TRBJ1-1; TRBD1 agrees at 7 bases. This CDR3 spans 14 amino acids. CDR1 is SGHRS, CDR2 YFSETQ, per germline. V was pared by 7 bases and J by 1 base, with 7 bases of the junction left unmatched. CDR3 sequence reads: CASRLKGANTEAFF. The CDR3, as DNA: TGCGCCAGCCGGCTAAAGGGGGCGAACACTGAAGCTTTCTTT.

V and J are TRBV7-2 and TRBJ2-7; 8 bases line up with TRBD2. From germline, CDR1 is SGHTA and CDR2 FQGNSA. V dropped 5 bases and J dropped 2; count of bases not matched to a gene: 8. CDR3 length equals 15 residues. CDR3 in DNA: TGTGCCAGCAGCACGCCGGGACTAGTACCCTACGAGCAGTACTTC. This sequence encodes CASSTPGLVPYEQYF.